The 21 T cell receptor beta chains listed next were all sequenced from one sample in a study of stem cell transplantation in POMP-related autoinflammatory disease. Profiled with immunoSEQ multiplex PCR; TCRdb holds only in-frame clones, not every one. The repertoire holds some 26,000 clones, with 82% as singletons. Source: CD4+ T cells from PBMCs, taken before stem cell transplantation. These receptors were collected from a human donor with POMP-related autoinflammation and immune dysregulation (PRAID).

The CDR3 DNA follows: TGTGCCAGCAGCTTGGTTGGTGAAAAACTGTTTTTT. Its protein product is CASSLVGEKLFF. This chain joins TRBV5-4 and TRBJ1-4; D not resolved. The V end was cut by 0 bases, the J end by 7 bases, with 4 bases between. There are 12 residues in the CDR3. In germline, CDR1 is SGHNT, CDR2 YYREEE (reference sequence). The whole variable domain, remainder taken from reference TRBV5-4 and TRBJ1-4, is ETGVTQSPTHLIKTRGQQVTLRCSSQSGHNTVSWYQQALGQGPQFIFQYYREEENGRGNFPPRFSGLQFPNYSSELNVNALELDDSALYLCASSLVGEKLFFGSGTQLSVL.

This clone was detected once. V usage is TRBV7-2 and J usage is TRBJ2-3; the D gene is possibly TRBD2 (6 bases). The CDR3 length is 15 residues. V gave up 0 bases and J gave up 2 bases, with 9 bases separating them. CDR1 and CDR2 (germline): SGHTA, FQGNSA. This CDR3 is CASSLAAGLTDTQYF. CDR3 nucleotide sequence: TGTGCCAGCAGCTTAGCGGCGGGGCTCACAGATACGCAGTATTTT.

The chain combines TRBV18 with TRBJ1-2; D is uncertain. The CDR3 has 16 amino acids. The germline gives CDR1 KGHSH, CDR2 LQKENI. Trimming stripped 6 bases from V and 1 base from J, with 18 bases between. Here the CDR3 DNA reads TGTGCCAGCTCCTACGGACTCTTCTCAAGTAACTATGGCTACACCTTC. Translating it yields CASSYGLFSSNYGYTF. The whole variable domain, filled in from reference TRBV18 and TRBJ1-2, reads NAGVMQNPRHLVRRRGQEARLRCSPMKGHSHVYWYRQLPEEGLKFMVYLQKENIIDESGMPKERFSAEFPKEGPSILRIQQVVRGDSAAYFCASSYGLFSSNYGYTFGSGTRLTVV.

V is TRBV9 and J is TRBJ2-7; 7 bases fit TRBD2. CDR3 length: 14 residues. The germline gives CDR1 SGDLS, CDR2 YYNGEE. With 0 bases clipped from V and 3 bases from J, the junction kept 3 bases outside the gene matches. The chain's CDR3 is CASSVDGEGYEQYF. For the CDR3, the DNA is TGTGCCAGCAGCGTAGATGGGGAGGGCTACGAGCAGTACTTC.

This chain's CDR3 is CASSLLVRSGNYNEQFF. CDR3 DNA sequence: TGTGCCAGCAGCTTGCTGGTACGTAGCGGGAACTACAATGAGCAGTTCTTC. The chain is built from TRBV5-4 and TRBJ2-1; 8 bases are shared with TRBD2. The germline V gene encodes CDR1 SGHNT and CDR2 YYREEE (reference sequence). The CDR3 contains 17 residues. Trimming at V came to 1 base and at J to 3 bases, leaving 9 bases not matched to a gene.

The V call is TRBV28, the J call TRBJ2-1, with 9 bases lining up with TRBD2. The CDR3 loop spans 17 amino acids. V lost 6 bases to trimming and J lost 9 bases; unmatched junction nucleotides: 18. Germline V lookup: CDR1 MDHEN, CDR2 SYDVKM. For the CDR3, the DNA is TGTGCCAGCAGCCCCCCGAGGCGGGAGGGCCTGTTCCCTGAGCAGTTCTTC. Translation: CASSPPRREGLFPEQFF. Supplemented by reference TRBV28 and TRBJ2-1, the full variable domain reads DVKVTQSSRYLVKRTGEKVFLECVQDMDHENMFWYRQDPGLGLRLIYFSYDVKMKEKGDIPEGYSVSREKKERFSLILESASTNQTSMYLCASSPPRREGLFPEQFFGPGTRLTVL.

The chain has TRBV5-1 and TRBJ1-1; D is perhaps TRBD1 (5 bases). The CDR3 totals 15 residues. Germline V gene data show CDR1 as SGHRS and CDR2 as YFSETQ. V was shortened by 4 bases and J by 1 base, with 14 bases between the two germline ends. CDR3 in amino acids: CASSPEGTPNTEAFF. Here the CDR3 DNA reads TGCGCCAGCAGCCCGGAGGGGACTCCGAACACTGAAGCTTTCTTT. The whole variable domain, filled in from reference TRBV5-1 and TRBJ1-1, reads KAGVTQTPRYLIKTRGQQVTLSCSPISGHRSVSWYQQTPGQGLQFLFEYFSETQRNKGNFPGRFSGRQFSNSRSEMNVSTLELGDSALYLCASSPEGTPNTEAFFGQGTRLTVV.

V and J are TRBV5-1 and TRBJ2-3; no clear D. Germline CDR1 is SGHRS and CDR2 is YFSETQ. This CDR3 is built from 14 residues. Trimming pared 6 bases from V and 1 base from J, leaving 12 bases between. CDR3 sequence: CASTPGGGTDTQYF. The CDR3, as DNA: TGCGCCAGCACCCCGGGCGGCGGCACAGATACGCAGTATTTT. The variable domain in full, completed from reference TRBV5-1 and TRBJ2-3, reads KAGVTQTPRYLIKTRGQQVTLSCSPISGHRSVSWYQQTPGQGLQFLFEYFSETQRNKGNFPGRFSGRQFSNSRSEMNVSTLELGDSALYLCASTPGGGTDTQYFGPGTRLTVL.

In the case of this clone: The same CDR3 is also encoded by other DNA sequences in this sample. This chain joins TRBV9 and TRBJ2-7; 14 positions agree with TRBD2. CDR1 is SGDLS and CDR2 is YYNGEE in the germline V gene. With V trimmed by 4 bases and J by 7 bases, 10 bases remained unmatched. The CDR3 has 16 amino acids. DNA of the CDR3: TGTGCCAGCAGCCCGAGGGGACTAGCGGGAGCAAGTGAGCAGTACTTC. It is translated as CASSPRGLAGASEQYF.

This clone came up a few times. The chain has TRBV19 and TRBJ1-6, with 8 bases identical to TRBD1. Trimming removed 5 bases from V and 4 bases from J; junction bases left unmatched: 7. CDR1 is LNHDA and CDR2 is SQIVND in the germline V gene (reference sequence). There are 16 residues in the CDR3. DNA for the CDR3: TGTGCCAGTAGTGAAACAGGGGGATTGTATAATTCACCCCTCCACTTT. Protein sequence: CASSETGGLYNSPLHF.

This clone was seen a few times. The V and J genes are TRBV2 and TRBJ2-7; 10 bases match TRBD2. Germline V lookup: CDR1 SNHLY, CDR2 FYNNEI. With 6 bases clipped from V and 7 bases from J, the junction kept 6 bases outside the gene matches. The CDR3 spans 13 residues. The CDR3 DNA reads TGTGCCAGCAGAGTAGCGGGAGGCAAGGAGCAGTACTTC. It specifies CASRVAGGKEQYF.

The gene calls are TRBV30 and TRBJ1-3; D might be TRBD1 (5 bases). The CDR3 spans 15 residues. The germline gives CDR1 GTSNPN, CDR2 SVGIG (reference sequence). The germline V and J ends were trimmed by 6 bases and 0 bases, with 15 bases remaining between them. CDR3 DNA: TGTGCCTGCTCCCAGGGCCCAGGCTCTGGAAACACCATATATTTT. The encoded protein is CACSQGPGSGNTIYF.

The chain carries TRBV28 and TRBJ2-2, with 8 bases identical to TRBD1. Trimming cost V 3 bases and J 4 bases; bases outside gene matches: 7. CDR3 length: 16 residues. CDR1 MDHEN and CDR2 SYDVKM come from the germline V gene. CDR3 sequence (DNA): TGTGCCAGCAGTTTTACAGGGACAGGACTCACCGGGGAGCTGTTTTTT. It translates to CASSFTGTGLTGELFF. Together with reference TRBV28 and TRBJ2-2, the CDR3 gives the full variable domain: DVKVTQSSRYLVKRTGEKVFLECVQDMDHENMFWYRQDPGLGLRLIYFSYDVKMKEKGDIPEGYSVSREKKERFSLILESASTNQTSMYLCASSFTGTGLTGELFFGEGSRLTVL.

This chain joins TRBV18 and TRBJ2-3; 7 nucleotides line up with TRBD2. With V trimmed by 4 bases and J by 1 base, 14 bases remained unmatched. The CDR3 sequence is 18 residues long. The germline CDR1 and CDR2 sequences are KGHSH and LQKENI. In DNA, the CDR3 is TGTGCCAGCTCACTACTAGGACTAGGCGGGGTCGGCACAGATACGCAGTATTTT. Translating gives CASSLLGLGGVGTDTQYF.

This clone has just one count. The chain employs TRBV2 and TRBJ2-5; no clear D. Deletions cut 6 bases from V and 4 bases from J, with 12 bases between. The CDR3 length is 13 residues. Germline assignment: CDR1 SNHLY and CDR2 FYNNEI. For the CDR3, the DNA is TGTGCCAGCAGGGCCCAAATGGGAGAGACCCAGTACTTC. Encoded protein: CASRAQMGETQYF.

This clone was seen a few times. The chain uses TRBV10-3 and TRBJ1-2; no firm D call. The germline CDR1 and CDR2 sequences are ENHRY and SYGVKD. The CDR3 is 11 residues long. V was cut by 8 bases and J by 10 bases, with 14 bases left in between. In nucleotides, the CDR3 is TGTGCCATCCGGAGTTCCGTTCCCTACACCTTC. This translates into CAIRSSVPYTF.

This clone has a single count. The chain joins TRBV5-1 to TRBJ1-1, with TRBD1 as a possible D gene (5 bases). The CDR3 length is 14 residues. V lost 4 bases and J 4 bases, leaving 14 bases between the germline ends. The germline gives CDR1 SGHRS, CDR2 YFSETQ. The CDR3 nucleotides read TGCGCCAGCAGCATTGGGGCAGGTCTCACTGAAGCTTTCTTT. Translated: CASSIGAGLTEAFF.

The V call is TRBV6-1, the J call TRBJ2-5; D is uncertain. V was pared by 5 bases and J by 2 bases, with 12 bases between. Germline assignment: CDR1 MNHNS and CDR2 SASEGT. The CDR3 length is 14 residues. The CDR3 DNA is TGTGCCAGCAGTTGGACCCCTGTTCAAGAGACCCAGTACTTC. As protein: CASSWTPVQETQYF.

This chain uses TRBV29-1 with TRBJ2-7, with D uncertain. V lost 1 base to trimming and J lost 3 bases, with 7 bases between them. Germline values: CDR1 SQVTM, CDR2 ANQGSEA. CDR3 length: 12 amino acids. CDR3 sequence: CSVEASGYEQYF. The CDR3 DNA sequence: TGCAGCGTTGAAGCGTCGGGCTACGAGCAGTACTTC.

This clone was observed a single time. The chain has TRBV2 and TRBJ2-2; D possibly corresponds to TRBD1 (5 bases). This CDR3 has 13 residues. CDR1 is SNHLY and CDR2 is FYNNEI in the germline V gene. V lost 5 bases to trimming and J lost 8 bases, with 12 bases between them. The CDR3 region is CASSQGEAGELFF. The CDR3 DNA reads as TGTGCCAGCAGTCAGGGTGAGGCTGGGGAGCTGTTTTTT.

V usage is TRBV5-1 and J usage is TRBJ2-2; no reliable D call. The CDR3 has 16 residues. V was shortened by 5 bases and J by 4 bases, with 18 bases between the two germline ends. Germline V lookup: CDR1 SGHRS, CDR2 YFSETQ. The CDR3 spells CASSLSSPISTGELFF. The CDR3 DNA is TGCGCCAGCAGTCTAAGCTCCCCCATCAGCACCGGGGAGCTGTTTTTT.